This T cell receptor (beta chain) is from a study of cytomegalovirus exposure and HLA in healthy donors. Study-level findings and limits: A later analysis associated about 18,000 TCR beta sequences with HLA alleles at a 0.05 false discovery rate.

The CDR3 extends over 14 amino acids. V lost 5 bases and J lost 2, with 10 bases in between. The germline gives CDR1 MDHEN, CDR2 SYDVKM. The PCR contained 60 Vbeta and 13 Jbeta primers. Clones were sequenced by immunoSEQ multiplex PCR, and TCRdb holds only the in-frame ones, with some missing. Here the sample spans 270,000 or so clones, about nine tenths being singletons. About this clone itself: Antigen specificity is unknown.

The material sequenced was PBMCs. The TCR was taken from a man aged 35 to 55 in good health and CMV-seropositive. The J gene is TRBJ2-1, the V gene TRBV28; possible D gene TRBD2, 5 bases. Here the CDR3 DNA reads TGTGCCAGCAGTATCTCCGGGACCTACAATGAGCAGTTCTTC. Translation: CASSISGTYNEQFF.